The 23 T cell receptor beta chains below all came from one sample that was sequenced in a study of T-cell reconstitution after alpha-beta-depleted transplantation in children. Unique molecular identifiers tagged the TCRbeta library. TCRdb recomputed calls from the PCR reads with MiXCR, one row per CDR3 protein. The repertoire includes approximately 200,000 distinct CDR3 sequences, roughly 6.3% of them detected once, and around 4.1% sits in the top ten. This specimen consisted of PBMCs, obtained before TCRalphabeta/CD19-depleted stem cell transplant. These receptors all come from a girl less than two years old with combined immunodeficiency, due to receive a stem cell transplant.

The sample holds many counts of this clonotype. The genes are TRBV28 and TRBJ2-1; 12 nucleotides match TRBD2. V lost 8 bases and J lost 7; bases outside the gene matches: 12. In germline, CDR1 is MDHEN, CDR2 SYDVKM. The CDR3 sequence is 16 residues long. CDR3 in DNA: TGTGCCAGCTCGGAGGGGGGTCTAGCGGGAGGGAATGAGCAGTTCTTC. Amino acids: CASSEGGLAGGNEQFF.

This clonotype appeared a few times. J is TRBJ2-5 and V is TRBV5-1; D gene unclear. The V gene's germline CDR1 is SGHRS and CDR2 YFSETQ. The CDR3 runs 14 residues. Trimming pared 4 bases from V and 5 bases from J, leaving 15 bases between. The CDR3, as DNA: TGCGCCAGCAGCCACTCGGCAGGCTGGGAGACCCAGTACTTC. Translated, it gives CASSHSAGWETQYF.

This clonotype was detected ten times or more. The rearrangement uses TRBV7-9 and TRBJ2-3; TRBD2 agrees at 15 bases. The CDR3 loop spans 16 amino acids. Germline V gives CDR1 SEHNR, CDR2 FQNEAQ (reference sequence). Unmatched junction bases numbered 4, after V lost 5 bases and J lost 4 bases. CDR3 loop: CASSLGLAGGSDTQYF. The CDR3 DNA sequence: TGTGCCAGCAGCCTCGGACTAGCGGGAGGGTCAGATACGCAGTATTTT.

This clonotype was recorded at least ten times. The CDR3 nucleotides read TGCAGCGTGCCGGGGACAGGGACGGCTTTCTTT. Translating gives CSVPGTGTAFF. V is TRBV29-1 and J is TRBJ1-1; TRBD1 aligns across 9 bases. Germline trimming cut 6 bases from V and 11 bases from J; bases unmatched to any gene: 7. The CDR3 has 11 residues. Germline CDR1 and CDR2: SQVTM and ANQGSEA.

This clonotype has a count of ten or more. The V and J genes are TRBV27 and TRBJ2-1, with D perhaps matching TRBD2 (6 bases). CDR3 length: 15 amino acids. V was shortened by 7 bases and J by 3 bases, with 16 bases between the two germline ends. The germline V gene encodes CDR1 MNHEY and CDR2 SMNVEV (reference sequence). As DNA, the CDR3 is TGTGCCAGCACCCCGAGGAGGGCTTACTACAATGAGCAGTTCTTC. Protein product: CASTPRRAYYNEQFF.

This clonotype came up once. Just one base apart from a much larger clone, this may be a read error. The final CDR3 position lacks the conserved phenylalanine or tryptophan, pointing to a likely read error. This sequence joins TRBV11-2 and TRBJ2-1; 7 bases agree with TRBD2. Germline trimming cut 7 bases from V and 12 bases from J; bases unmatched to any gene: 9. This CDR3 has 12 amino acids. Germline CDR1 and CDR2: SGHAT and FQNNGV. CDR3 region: CASNPFTGGQFL. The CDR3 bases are TGTGCCAGCAACCCGTTTACGGGAGGGCAGTTCCTC.

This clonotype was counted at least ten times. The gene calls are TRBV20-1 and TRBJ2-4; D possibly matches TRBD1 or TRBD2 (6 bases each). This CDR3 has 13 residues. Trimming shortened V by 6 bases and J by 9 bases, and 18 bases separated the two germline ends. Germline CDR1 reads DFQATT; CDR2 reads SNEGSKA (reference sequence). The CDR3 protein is CSAEKPEGGIQYF. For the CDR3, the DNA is TGCAGTGCCGAAAAACCGGAGGGGGGCATTCAGTACTTC.

CDR3 DNA: TGTGCCAGCCCCCTTATCGCTGGCAACGAGCAGTACTTC. Amino acid sequence: CASPLIAGNEQYF. The chain couples TRBV18 to TRBJ2-7; no definite D call. Germline V gene sequence: CDR1 KGHSH, CDR2 LQKENI. This CDR3 contains 13 residues. The germline V and J ends were trimmed by 8 bases and 5 bases, with 16 bases remaining between them.

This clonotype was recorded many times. CDR3 sequence: CASKGRGAYNEQFF. The DNA of the CDR3 is TGTGCCAGCAAAGGGCGGGGCGCCTACAATGAGCAGTTCTTC. The chain carries TRBV2 and TRBJ2-1, with D possibly TRBD2 on 6 matching bases. CDR3 size: 14 residues. Germline CDR1 and CDR2: SNHLY and FYNNEI. V was shortened by 7 bases and J by 2 bases, with 12 bases between the two germline ends.

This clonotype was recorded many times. The CDR3 nucleotides read TGTGCCAGCAGTTTTTTTCAGTCTCCTATGAACACTGAAGCTTTCTTT. It is translated as CASSFFQSPMNTEAFF. The rearrangement uses TRBV12-3 or TRBV12-4 and TRBJ1-1; D remains ambiguous. This CDR3 has 16 amino acids. The germline V and J ends were trimmed by 3 bases and 0 bases, with 14 bases remaining between them.

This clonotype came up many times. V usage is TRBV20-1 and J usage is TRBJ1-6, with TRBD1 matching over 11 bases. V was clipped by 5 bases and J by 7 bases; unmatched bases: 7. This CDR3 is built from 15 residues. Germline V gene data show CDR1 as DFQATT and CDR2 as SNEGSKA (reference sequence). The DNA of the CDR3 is TGCAGTGCTTACCGGACAGGGGGCGTAAATTCACCCCTCCACTTT. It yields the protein CSAYRTGGVNSPLHF.

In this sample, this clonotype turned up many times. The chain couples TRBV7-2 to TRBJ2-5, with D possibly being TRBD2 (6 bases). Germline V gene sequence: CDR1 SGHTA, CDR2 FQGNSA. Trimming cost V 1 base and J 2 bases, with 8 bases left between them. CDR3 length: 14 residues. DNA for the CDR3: TGTGCCAGCAGCTTAGGACGGGAGCAAGAGACCCAGTACTTC. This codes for CASSLGREQETQYF.

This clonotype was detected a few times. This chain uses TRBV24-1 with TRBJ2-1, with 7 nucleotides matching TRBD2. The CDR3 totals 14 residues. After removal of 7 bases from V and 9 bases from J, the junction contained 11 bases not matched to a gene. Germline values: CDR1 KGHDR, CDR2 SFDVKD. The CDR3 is CATRAWEGGAEQFF. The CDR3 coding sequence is TGTGCCACCAGGGCCTGGGAGGGAGGGGCTGAGCAGTTCTTC.

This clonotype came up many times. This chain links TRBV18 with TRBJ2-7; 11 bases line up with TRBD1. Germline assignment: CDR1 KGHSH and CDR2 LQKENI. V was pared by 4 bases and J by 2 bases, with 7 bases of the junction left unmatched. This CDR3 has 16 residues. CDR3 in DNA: TGTGCCAGCTCACTAACACCGGGACAGGGGGCCTACGAGCAGTACTTC. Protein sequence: CASSLTPGQGAYEQYF.

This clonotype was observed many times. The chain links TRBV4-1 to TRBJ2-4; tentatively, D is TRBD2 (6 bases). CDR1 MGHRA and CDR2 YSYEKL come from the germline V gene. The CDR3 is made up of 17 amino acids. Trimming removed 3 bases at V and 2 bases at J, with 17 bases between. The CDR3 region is CASSHLLARETKNIQYF. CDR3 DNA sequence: TGCGCCAGCAGCCATTTACTAGCTCGGGAAACCAAAAACATTCAGTACTTC.

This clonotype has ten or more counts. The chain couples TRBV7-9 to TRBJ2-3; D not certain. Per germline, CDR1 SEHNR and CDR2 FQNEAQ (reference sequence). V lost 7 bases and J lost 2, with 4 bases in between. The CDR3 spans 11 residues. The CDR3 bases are TGTGCCAGCACCCTCACAGATACGCAGTATTTT. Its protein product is CASTLTDTQYF. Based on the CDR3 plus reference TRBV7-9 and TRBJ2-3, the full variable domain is DTGVSQNPRHKITKRGQNVTFRCDPISEHNRLYWYRQTLGQGPEFLTYFQNEAQLEKSRLLSDRFSAERPKGSFSTLEIQRTEQGDSAMYLCASTLTDTQYFGPGTRLTVL.

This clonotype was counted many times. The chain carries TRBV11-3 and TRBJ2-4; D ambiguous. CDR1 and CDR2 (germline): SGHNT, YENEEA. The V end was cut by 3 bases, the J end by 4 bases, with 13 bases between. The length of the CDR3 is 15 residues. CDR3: CASSFPLVGKNIQYF. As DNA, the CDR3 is TGTGCCAGCAGCTTCCCGCTAGTGGGAAAAAACATTCAGTACTTC.

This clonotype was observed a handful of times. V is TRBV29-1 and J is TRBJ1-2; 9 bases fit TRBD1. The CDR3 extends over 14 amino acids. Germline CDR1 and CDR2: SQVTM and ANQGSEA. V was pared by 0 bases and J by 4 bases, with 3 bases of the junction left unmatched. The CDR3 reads CSVEDTGGGYGYTF. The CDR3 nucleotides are TGCAGCGTTGAAGATACAGGGGGCGGCTATGGCTACACCTTC.

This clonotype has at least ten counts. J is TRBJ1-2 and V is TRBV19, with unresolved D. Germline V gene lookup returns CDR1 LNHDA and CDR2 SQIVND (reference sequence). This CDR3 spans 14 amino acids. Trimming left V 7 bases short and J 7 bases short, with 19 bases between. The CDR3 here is CASKIRGRPAGYTF. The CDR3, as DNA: TGTGCCAGTAAGATTAGAGGAAGGCCAGCTGGCTACACCTTC.

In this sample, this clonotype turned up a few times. The CDR3 is CASSYGSRYEQYF. CDR3 bases: TGTGCCAGCAGTTACGGGAGCCGCTACGAGCAGTACTTC. This chain uses TRBV6-2 or TRBV6-3 with TRBJ2-7, with a tentative D call TRBD2 (5 bases). The CDR3 is made up of 13 amino acids. The germline V gene has CDR1 MNHEY and CDR2 SVGEGT. Deletions cut 2 bases from V and 3 bases from J, with 8 bases between.

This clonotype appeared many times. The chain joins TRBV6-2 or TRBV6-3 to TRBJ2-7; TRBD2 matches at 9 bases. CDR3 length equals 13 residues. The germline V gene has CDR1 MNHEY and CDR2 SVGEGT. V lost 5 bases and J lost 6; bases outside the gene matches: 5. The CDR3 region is CASSPLAGREQYF. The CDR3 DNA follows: TGTGCCAGCAGTCCGCTAGCGGGACGCGAGCAGTACTTC.

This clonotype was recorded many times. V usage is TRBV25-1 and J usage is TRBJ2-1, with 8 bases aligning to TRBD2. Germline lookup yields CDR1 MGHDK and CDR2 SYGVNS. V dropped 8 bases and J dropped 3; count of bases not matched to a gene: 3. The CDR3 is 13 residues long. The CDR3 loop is CASDSGGYNEQFF. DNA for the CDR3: TGTGCCAGCGACAGCGGGGGCTACAATGAGCAGTTCTTC.

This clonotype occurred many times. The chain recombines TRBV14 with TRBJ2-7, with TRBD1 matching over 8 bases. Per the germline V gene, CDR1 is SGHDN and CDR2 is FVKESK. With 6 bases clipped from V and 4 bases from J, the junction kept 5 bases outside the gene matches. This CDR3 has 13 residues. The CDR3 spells CASRRTGIYEQYF. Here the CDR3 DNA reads TGTGCCAGCAGACGGACAGGGATATACGAGCAGTACTTC.